This entry lists 8 T cell receptor beta chains sequenced from one sample in a study of regulatory T cells in long-lasting Graves disease. According to the study, TCR beta libraries were built with iRepertoire HTBI primers and CDR3-region Arm-PCR. In TCRdb, the multiplex PCR reads were re-called with MiXCR into one record per CDR3 protein. The sample has roughly 500,000 distinct CDR3 sequences, roughly 14% seen once. Time point in this sample: newly diagnosed GD, antithyroid drugs for less than 3 months. TCR sequences were obtained from RNA taken from PBMCs. The sample was also linked to a second study, of T cells in Graves' hyperthyroidism and ophthalmopathy.

Sequenced material: peripheral blood mononuclear cells (PBMCs), taken at new diagnosis, from a patient treated with antithyroid drugs. These TCRs come from a man aged 30 to 45 with Graves disease.

The chain combines TRBV5-1 with TRBJ2-4, with a possible D match to TRBD2 (5 bases). V lost 1 base and J 8 bases, leaving 13 bases between the germline ends. Per germline, CDR1 SGHRS and CDR2 YFSETQ. The CDR3 loop spans 14 amino acids. This chain's CDR3 is CASSLRGSHDIQYF. The CDR3 DNA reads TGCGCCAGCAGCTTGAGAGGGTCGCATGACATTCAGTACTTC.

This clonotype appeared many times. The CDR3: CASIRTGYYEQYF. CDR3 in DNA: TGTGCCAGCATAAGGACAGGGTACTACGAGCAGTACTTC. The rearrangement links TRBV6-1 to TRBJ2-7; TRBD1 agrees at 8 bases. The CDR3 covers 13 residues. In germline, CDR1 is MNHNS, CDR2 SASEGT. V trimming: 7 bases; J trimming: 3 bases; junction bases outside the gene matches: 5.

This clonotype came up many times. V usage is TRBV7-2 and J usage is TRBJ2-7; D uncertain. Germline CDR1 and CDR2: SGHTA and FQGNSA. This CDR3 has 13 amino acids. With 7 bases removed from V and 0 bases from J, the gap between germline ends came to 10 bases. The CDR3 protein is CASTYTNSYEQYF. The CDR3 region has the DNA TGTGCCAGCACCTATACGAACTCCTACGAGCAGTACTTC.

This clonotype was found many times. J is TRBJ2-1 and V is TRBV2, with TRBD2 matching 11 bases. Germline loops: CDR1 SNHLY, CDR2 FYNNEI. CDR3 length: 14 amino acids. The junction had 6 bases not matched to a gene; V was cut back by 7 bases and J by 7 bases. This CDR3 is CASTGLAGGNEQFF. The DNA of the CDR3 is TGTGCCAGCACAGGGCTAGCGGGAGGTAATGAGCAGTTCTTC.

At least ten counts were recorded for this clonotype. This chain links TRBV12-3 or TRBV12-4 with TRBJ2-5; possibly TRBD1 or TRBD2 for D (5 bases each). The CDR3 runs 14 residues. V lost 5 bases and J lost 2, with 12 bases in between. The CDR3 bases are TGTGCCAGCAGTAAACCGGGACGACAAGAGACCCAGTACTTC. Protein sequence: CASSKPGRQETQYF.

This clonotype was counted many times. The rearrangement links TRBV30 to TRBJ1-5; 8 nucleotides match TRBD1. In germline, CDR1 is GTSNPN, CDR2 SVGIG (reference sequence). This CDR3 has 13 amino acids. The junction had 2 bases not matched to a gene; V was cut back by 4 bases and J by 3 bases. This chain's CDR3 is CAWTTGVNQPQHF. The CDR3 nucleotides read TGTGCCTGGACGACAGGGGTCAATCAGCCCCAGCATTTT.

This clonotype was seen ten or more times. The V gene is TRBV12-3 or TRBV12-4, the J gene TRBJ2-1, with 7 positions matching TRBD1. V shed 3 bases, J shed 4 bases, and the junction held 3 bases outside the gene matches. The CDR3 runs to 14 residues. The CDR3 nucleotides read TGTGCCAGCAGTTTCGGGACAGTATACAATGAGCAGTTCTTC. It specifies CASSFGTVYNEQFF.

This clonotype showed up many times. V is TRBV12-3 or TRBV12-4 and J is TRBJ2-3; 7 bases fit TRBD2. This CDR3 is built from 18 residues. Trimming took 7 bases from V and 2 from J; bases not matched to a gene: 18. The CDR3 protein is CASNPTSAVSHYTDTQYF. CDR3 coding DNA: TGTGCCAGCAACCCAACTAGCGCCGTGAGCCATTACACAGATACGCAGTATTTT.